The next 4 T cell receptor beta chains were all read from a single sample in a study of blood T cells in healthy people across ages. The second PCR ran roughly 6 to 11 cycles with a sample-barcoded 5' primer and J-beta primers. TCRdb passed the 5' RACE reads through MiXCR, listing each CDR3 protein once. In the table there are 1.2 million to 1.5 million distinct CDR3 sequences, roughly 64% of which are singletons. The sequencing sample was made of blood. The source of these receptors is a young man in good health.

J is TRBJ2-3 and V is TRBV20-1, with 9 bases fitting TRBD2. The CDR3 sequence is 15 residues long. V was clipped by 5 bases and J by 2 bases; unmatched bases: 8. The germline gives CDR1 DFQATT, CDR2 SNEGSKA (reference sequence). The CDR3: CSALDPSGTTDTQYF. DNA of the CDR3: TGCAGTGCTTTGGACCCTAGCGGGACCACAGATACGCAGTATTTT.

With regard to this clonotype: A read error may explain this, as a much larger clone is one base away. The gene calls are TRBV27 and TRBJ2-7, with TRBD1 as a possible D gene (5 bases). Looked up from germline, CDR1 is MNHEY and CDR2 is SMNVEV (reference sequence). The CDR3 consists of 12 residues. The CDR3 region has the DNA TGTGTCAGCAGTTACACAGGTGGGGAGCAGTACTTC. Translation: CVSSYTGGEQYF.

The V and J genes are TRBV20-1 and TRBJ2-5; perhaps TRBD1 as D (5 bases). This CDR3 spans 12 amino acids. V lost 4 bases and J 10 bases, leaving 16 bases between the germline ends. In germline, CDR1 is DFQATT, CDR2 SNEGSKA (reference sequence). The CDR3 nucleotides are TGCAGTGCTACAAAGCCCCCTAGGGGCCAGTACTTC. Translation gives CSATKPPRGQYF.

This clonotype was seen only once. For the CDR3, the DNA is TGTGCCAGCAGCGCTATACAGGGGCGAGAGACCCAGTACTTC. Translated: CASSAIQGRETQYF. The chain employs TRBV25-1 and TRBJ2-5; 7 positions match TRBD1. There are 14 residues in the CDR3. Germline V lookup: CDR1 MGHDK, CDR2 SYGVNS. The J segment lost 4 bases and the V segment lost 6 bases, leaving 8 bases of the junction unmatched.